This T cell receptor (beta chain) is from a study of radiotherapy plus CTLA-4 blockade in lung cancer. Overall study context: Patients showed objective responses in 15% to 20% of cases, and disease control was achieved by about 30%.

This clone was seen only once. V lost 4 bases and J 1 base, leaving 7 bases between the germline ends. CDR1 SGHAT and CDR2 FQDESV come from the germline V gene (reference sequence). The CDR3 is 13 residues long. The protocol was immunoSEQ multiplex PCR, while the TCRdb copy is restricted to in-frame clones and leaves out a portion. The table records fewer than 65,000 clones, around four fifths of them present only once. Sequenced material: peripheral blood, taken from a patient treated with radiotherapy plus ipilimumab. This receptor was obtained from a human donor with non-small cell lung cancer whose response to radiotherapy plus ipilimumab could not be evaluated. The chain has TRBV11-1 and TRBJ1-1; D is possibly TRBD1 (5 bases). CDR3 region: CASSSQGNTEAFF. The CDR3 DNA sequence: TGTGCCAGCAGCTCCCAGGGGAACACTGAAGCTTTCTTT.